The rows below give T cell receptor beta chains drawn from one sample of a study of T-cell memory formation after mild COVID-19. TCRdb re-derived calls from the 5' RACE reads in MiXCR, one entry per CDR3 protein. This sample carries 150,000 or so distinct CDR3 sequences, roughly 15% of them seen once, and the ten largest clones take 13% to 15%. The specimen sequenced was PBMCs or a T cell subset sorted from them (not recorded which). The source of these receptors is an adult woman who had mild COVID-19 (a few samples of this study predate the infection). Cell type and time point are not known. The CDR3 runs from the conserved cysteine through the conserved F or W.

J gene	V gene	CDR3 protein
TRBJ1-4	TRBV5-1	CATSSGQGGEKLFF
TRBJ2-7	TRBV10-3	CAISEVSGVNEQYF
TRBJ1-1	TRBV5-5	CASSLYRTNTEAFF
TRBJ2-1	TRBV2	CASDGPTSGGGEQFF
TRBJ2-7	TRBV5-6	CASSSSRTGGNEQYF
TRBJ1-2	TRBV24-1	CATSDPPETPGYTF
TRBJ2-7	TRBV3-1	CASSQATSGVYEQYF
TRBJ2-7	TRBV7-2	CASSSYTDSYEQYF
TRBJ2-7	TRBV5-1	CASSPTGEPYEQYF
TRBJ2-1	TRBV20-1	CSADGTGSYNEQFF
TRBJ2-2	TRBV27	CASREVDTGELFF
TRBJ1-4	TRBV10-3	CAIRQGEKLFF
TRBJ2-7	TRBV5-5	CASSLVGRYEQYF
TRBJ2-1	TRBV10-3	CAISEGGNKNEQFF
TRBJ2-2	TRBV24-1	CATGKPGTTGELFF
TRBJ2-2	TRBV7-9	CASSLGRLAENTGELFF
TRBJ1-1	TRBV20-1	CSARDLEAFF
TRBJ2-1	TRBV5-1	CASSPGVANNEQFF
TRBJ2-1	TRBV7-3	CASSSTTSGWKQFF
TRBJ2-3	TRBV12-5	CASGLVRRGGTDTQYF
TRBJ1-2	TRBV10-3	CAISESQGGYGYTF
TRBJ2-1	TRBV6-2/TRBV6-3	CASSLGLSSYNEQFF
TRBJ1-1	TRBV5-6	CASSLVFRHEAFF
TRBJ2-3	TRBV6-5	CASSYSGLGRGTQYF
TRBJ2-2	TRBV20-1	CSARKTPTENTGELFF
TRBJ2-5	TRBV6-1	CASSDSGRQKTQYF
TRBJ2-1	TRBV6-2/TRBV6-3	CASTVGSYNEQFF
TRBJ2-3	TRBV7-9	CASSPVLAGAPDTQYF
TRBJ2-1	TRBV24-1	CATSDLRGDHYNEQFF
TRBJ2-1	TRBV4-1	CASSQEEAGEQFF
TRBJ2-3	TRBV15	CATSHSTDTQYF
TRBJ2-7	TRBV4-3	CASSQDRLADYEQYF
TRBJ1-6	TRBV6-1	CASSEGGKNSPLHF
TRBJ2-7	TRBV7-9	CASSPRLYEQYF
TRBJ2-1	TRBV5-1	CASSLEASSDEQFF
TRBJ1-6	TRBV9	CASSGKLTAGSYNSPLHF
TRBJ2-1	TRBV6-5	CASSLNLWDEQFF
TRBJ2-5	TRBV15	CATSGRLAAGETQYF
TRBJ2-7	TRBV28	CASSWDYQAVSSYEQYF
TRBJ2-3	TRBV11-3	CASSPGLAGATTDTQYF
TRBJ1-2	TRBV2	CASIQGGYTF
TRBJ2-7	TRBV10-3	CAIGERGAYEQYF
TRBJ1-5	TRBV6-5	CASSSEGGSNQPQHF
TRBJ2-2	TRBV7-3	CAISLGSSVGELFF
TRBJ2-5	TRBV6-5	CASRHDLAFQETQYF
TRBJ2-1	TRBV4-1	CASSQETRTSGGSWSYNEQFF
TRBJ1-4	TRBV5-5	CASSSTTGSNEKLFF
TRBJ2-1	TRBV30	CAWSHGSYEQFF
TRBJ2-2	TRBV2	CASSPAYAGTGELFF
TRBJ2-5	TRBV7-2	CASSPENSGSPVNVQYF
TRBJ2-2	TRBV7-9	CASSLVVGADHTGELFF
TRBJ2-1	TRBV7-7	CASSETGADYNEQFF
TRBJ2-7	TRBV7-9	CASSNALVPEQYF
TRBJ2-1	TRBV12-3/TRBV12-4	CASPRRIARCNEQFF
TRBJ2-5	TRBV20-1	CSAPILAGVETQYF
TRBJ2-1	TRBV19	CATRGQGSLYNEQFF
TRBJ2-1	TRBV6-5	CASSDRATYNEQFF
TRBJ2-7	TRBV7-8	CASTATGGYEQYF
TRBJ1-5	TRBV19	CASSIGTSRVSNQPQHF